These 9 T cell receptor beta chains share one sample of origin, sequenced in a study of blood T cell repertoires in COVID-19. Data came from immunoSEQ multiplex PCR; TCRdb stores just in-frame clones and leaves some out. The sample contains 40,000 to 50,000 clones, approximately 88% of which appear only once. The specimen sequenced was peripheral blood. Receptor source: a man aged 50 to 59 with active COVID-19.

CDR3 coding DNA: TGTGCCAGTAGTATTGTACCAACCCTAATTTACGAGCAGTACTTC. This sequence encodes CASSIVPTLIYEQYF. The J gene is TRBJ2-7, the V gene TRBV19; unclear D gene. The CDR3 length is 15 residues. V was trimmed by 3 bases and J by 4 bases, leaving 16 bases between them. Germline V CDR1 and CDR2: LNHDA, SQIVND (reference sequence).

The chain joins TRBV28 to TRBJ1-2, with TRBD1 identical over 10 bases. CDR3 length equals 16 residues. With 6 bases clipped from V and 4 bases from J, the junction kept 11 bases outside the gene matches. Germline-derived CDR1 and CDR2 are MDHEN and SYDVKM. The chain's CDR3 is CASSQRQGAPRYGYTF. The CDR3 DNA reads TGTGCCAGCAGCCAAAGACAGGGGGCGCCCCGCTATGGCTACACCTTC.

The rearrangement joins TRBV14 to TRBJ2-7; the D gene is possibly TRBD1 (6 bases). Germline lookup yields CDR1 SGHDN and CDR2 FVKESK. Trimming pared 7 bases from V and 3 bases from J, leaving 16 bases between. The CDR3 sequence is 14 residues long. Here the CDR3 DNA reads TGTGCCAGCACCCGGGCTGGACAGAACTACGAGCAGTACTTC. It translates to CASTRAGQNYEQYF.

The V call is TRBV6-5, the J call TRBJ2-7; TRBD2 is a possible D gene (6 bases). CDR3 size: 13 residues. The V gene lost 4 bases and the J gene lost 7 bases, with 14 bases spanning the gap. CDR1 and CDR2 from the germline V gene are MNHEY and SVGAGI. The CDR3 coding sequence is TGTGCCAGCAGTTCCGCCCTAGCGTGGGAGCAGTACTTC. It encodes CASSSALAWEQYF.

CDR3 nucleotides: TGTGCCAGCAGCCTGGGACAGACAGATACGCAGTATTTT. Protein sequence: CASSLGQTDTQYF. This chain links TRBV6-5 with TRBJ2-3; 7 bases match TRBD1. V trimming: 6 bases; J trimming: 3 bases; junction bases outside the gene matches: 3. In germline, CDR1 is MNHEY, CDR2 SVGAGI. CDR3 length: 13 residues.

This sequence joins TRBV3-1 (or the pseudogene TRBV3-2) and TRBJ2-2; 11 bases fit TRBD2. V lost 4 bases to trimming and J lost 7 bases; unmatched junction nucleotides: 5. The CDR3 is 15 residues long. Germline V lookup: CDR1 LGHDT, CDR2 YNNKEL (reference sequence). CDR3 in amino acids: CASSPGTSGIGELFF. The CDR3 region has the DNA TGTGCCAGCAGCCCCGGGACTAGCGGTATCGGGGAGCTGTTTTTT.

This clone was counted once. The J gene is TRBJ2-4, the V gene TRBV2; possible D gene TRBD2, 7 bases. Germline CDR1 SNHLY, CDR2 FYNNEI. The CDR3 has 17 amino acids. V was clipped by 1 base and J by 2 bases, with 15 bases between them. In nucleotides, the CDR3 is TGTGCCAGCAGTGAAGAGGCGGTCGGGGGGCCCAAAAACATTCAGTACTTC. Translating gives CASSEEAVGGPKNIQYF.

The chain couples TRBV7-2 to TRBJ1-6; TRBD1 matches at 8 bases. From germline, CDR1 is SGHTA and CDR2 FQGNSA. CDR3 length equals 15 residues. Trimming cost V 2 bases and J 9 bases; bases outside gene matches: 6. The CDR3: CASSLWHRGSSPLHF. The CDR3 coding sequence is TGTGCCAGCAGCTTATGGCACAGGGGGAGTTCACCCCTCCACTTT.

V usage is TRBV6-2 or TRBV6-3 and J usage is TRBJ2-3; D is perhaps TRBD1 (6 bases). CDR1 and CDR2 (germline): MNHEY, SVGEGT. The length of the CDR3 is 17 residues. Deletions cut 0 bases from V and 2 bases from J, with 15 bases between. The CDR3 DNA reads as TGTGCCAGCAGTTACTCGCGTGCAGGGGCCCTCACAGATACGCAGTATTTT. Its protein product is CASSYSRAGALTDTQYF.